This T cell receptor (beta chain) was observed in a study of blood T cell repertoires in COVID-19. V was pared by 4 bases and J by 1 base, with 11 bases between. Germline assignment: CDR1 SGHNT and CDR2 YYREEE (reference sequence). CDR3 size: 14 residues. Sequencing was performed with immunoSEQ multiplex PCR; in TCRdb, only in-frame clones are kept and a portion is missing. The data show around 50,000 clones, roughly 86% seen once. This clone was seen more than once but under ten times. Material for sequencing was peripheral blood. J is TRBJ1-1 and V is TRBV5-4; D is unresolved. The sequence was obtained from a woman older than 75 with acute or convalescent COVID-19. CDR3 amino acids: CASSLSERNTEAFF. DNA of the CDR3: TGTGCCAGCAGCCTTAGCGAGCGGAACACTGAAGCTTTCTTT.